The clone carrying this T cell receptor beta chain has just a few counts. Its antigen is still unknown. This table comes from immunoSEQ multiplex PCR, and its TCRdb copy is limited to in-frame clones, with some not included. Of some 580,000 clones listed, roughly 97% were seen once; the top ten hold around 0.058%. V gave up 8 bases and J gave up 4 bases, with 8 bases separating them. The CDR3 is made up of 11 amino acids. CDR1 and CDR2 from the germline V gene are MDHEN and SYDVKM. This entry is derived from a study of shared clonotypes between healthy human individuals. Regarding the study as a whole: Only a few donors were included, so the genetic and exposure-history diversity represented was limited.

This TCR was sampled from a woman under 40 in good health. The chain links TRBV28 to TRBJ1-2; no definite D call. Sequencing was performed on naive CD4+ T cells sorted from blood. Subset meaning: CD45RA+ positively selected. CDR3 protein: CASLGLYGYTF. The CDR3 nucleotides read TGTGCCAGCCTAGGTCTCTATGGCTACACCTTC.